This TCR beta chain was found in a study of blood T cells in healthy people across ages. Points from the study as a whole: Unsorted PBMC material precluded a definitive naive versus antigen-experienced comparison.

The table lists this clonotype with a few counts. Its antigen is not known. The CDR3 runs 16 residues. V was clipped by 2 bases and J by 2 bases, with 15 bases between them. Germline V lookup: CDR1 MGHRA, CDR2 YSYEKL. Using a J-beta primer mix together with a sample-barcoded 5' primer, a second PCR was run for roughly 6 to 11 cycles. The yield of each sample was at least 2.5 million CDR3-containing paired-end reads. Via MiXCR, TCRdb re-called the 5' RACE reads, giving one row per CDR3 protein. The sample contains hundreds of thousands of distinct CDR3 sequences, approximately 50% of which appear only once. Per sample, extraction of total RNA gave at least 5 micrograms in every case.

The sequenced material came from blood. This TCR derives from a woman aged 60-70 years in good health. The chain carries TRBV4-1 and TRBJ2-5; D may be TRBD2 (5 bases). DNA of the CDR3: TGCGCCAGCAGCCAACCTCCGGTGGGAGTACAAGAGACCCAGTACTTC. The encoded protein is CASSQPPVGVQETQYF.